The clone carrying this T cell receptor beta chain was recorded many times. The antigen remains undetermined. The time point here: patch test 3, about 24 weeks after DPC sensitization. The treatment: therapeutic diphenylcyclopropenone sensitization with weekly scalp DPC. In germline, CDR1 is SNHLY, CDR2 FYNNEI. V lost 7 bases, J lost 4 bases, and 10 bases lay in between. There are 12 residues in the CDR3. The entry originates in a study of human T cells and chemical hapten exposure. At the level of the study: Investigators sensitized approximately 2 cm by approximately 2 cm of upper inner arm skin with 2% DPC. Study-level results: Relative to controls, expanded TCRs formed significantly more large CDR3 similarity clusters.

TCRdb re-analysed the RACE reads in MiXCR, keeping a single row per CDR3 protein. This repertoire shows about 90,000 distinct CDR3 sequences, 9.5% to 13% found once; its top ten account for around 1.1%. The specimen comprised whole blood, sampled in connection with sensitization to the hapten diphenylcyclopropenone (DPC). The source is a young woman with alopecia areata. Some clones in this sample may be carry-over from other donors' samples. V usage is TRBV2 and J usage is TRBJ1-2, with a possible D match to TRBD1 (5 bases). The DNA of the CDR3 is TGTGCCAGCACGGCAGGGACCTATGGCTACACCTTC. It encodes CASTAGTYGYTF.